Here is one T cell receptor (beta chain) with its context. A multiplex PCR was run with 60 Vbeta primers and 13 Jbeta primers. TCRdb's copy holds only in-frame clones and misses some; the assay was immunoSEQ multiplex PCR. This sample has roughly 100,000 clones, with roughly 13% found just once. J gave up 5 bases and V 6 bases, and 9 bases lay outside the gene matches. This CDR3 has 14 amino acids. Per the germline V gene, CDR1 is SGHTA and CDR2 is FQGNSA. The record originates from a study of cytomegalovirus exposure and HLA in healthy donors. This rearrangement joins TRBV7-2 to TRBJ1-1; TRBD1 matches at 7 bases. The TCR was taken from a man aged 35 to 55 in good health and CMV-seropositive. The specimen was PBMCs. The CDR3 protein is CASRLRQGETEAFF. CDR3 in DNA: TGTGCCAGCAGACTTCGACAGGGTGAAACTGAAGCTTTCTTT.